This record looks at one TCR beta chain sequence and its context. Antigen: not known. Vbeta (60) and Jbeta (13) primers were used in the PCR. Data came from immunoSEQ multiplex PCR; TCRdb stores just in-frame clones and leaves some out. The sample holds 210,000 or so clones; more than 75% are singletons and the top ten take around 1.2%. This sample is drawn from a study of cytomegalovirus exposure and HLA in healthy donors. In the study overall: There were around 100 million unique TCR beta sequences, drawn from approximately 180 million T cells, in an earlier analysis. Study observations and caveats: According to reports, the classifier identified cytomegalovirus status with high specificity and sensitivity. Researchers catalogued about 160 TCR beta chains as cytomegalovirus-associated.

V gave up 3 bases and J gave up 0 bases; unmatched junction bases: 7. Germline loops: CDR1 KGHSH, CDR2 LQKENI. The CDR3 extends over 16 amino acids. This TCR derives from a human donor in good health. The sample consisted of PBMCs. The V call is TRBV18, the J call TRBJ1-1, with TRBD1 matching 7 bases. Here the CDR3 reads CASSPRDRRMNTEAFF. CDR3 sequence (DNA): TGTGCCAGCTCACCCCGGGACAGAAGGATGAACACTGAAGCTTTCTTT.